Listed here is a single T cell receptor beta chain. Antigen: not known. This entry belongs to a study of cytomegalovirus exposure and HLA in healthy donors. PCR used 60 Vbeta primers and 13 Jbeta primers. Sequencing used immunoSEQ multiplex PCR; TCRdb keeps in-frame clones, though not all of them. The sample has 150,000 to 200,000 clones, roughly 75% seen once; the top ten hold over 4.5%. The V and J ends lost 2 bases and 6 bases, in that order; junction bases with no gene match: 9. CDR3 size: 15 residues. Germline CDR1 MDHEN, CDR2 SYDVKM. Findings and caveats of the study: Later analysis found that TCR beta chains associated with HLA were more clonally expanded than other, equally common chains. Sequencing likely produced, as an artifact, a cluster of highly shared sequence variants.

Sequenced input: PBMCs. The chain uses TRBV28 and TRBJ2-7, with TRBD2 matching 8 bases. The clonotype was recovered from a male donor in good health and CMV-seronegative. CDR3 residues: CASSLHGTSKGEQYF. The CDR3, as DNA: TGTGCCAGCAGTTTACATGGGACTAGTAAGGGCGAGCAGTACTTC.